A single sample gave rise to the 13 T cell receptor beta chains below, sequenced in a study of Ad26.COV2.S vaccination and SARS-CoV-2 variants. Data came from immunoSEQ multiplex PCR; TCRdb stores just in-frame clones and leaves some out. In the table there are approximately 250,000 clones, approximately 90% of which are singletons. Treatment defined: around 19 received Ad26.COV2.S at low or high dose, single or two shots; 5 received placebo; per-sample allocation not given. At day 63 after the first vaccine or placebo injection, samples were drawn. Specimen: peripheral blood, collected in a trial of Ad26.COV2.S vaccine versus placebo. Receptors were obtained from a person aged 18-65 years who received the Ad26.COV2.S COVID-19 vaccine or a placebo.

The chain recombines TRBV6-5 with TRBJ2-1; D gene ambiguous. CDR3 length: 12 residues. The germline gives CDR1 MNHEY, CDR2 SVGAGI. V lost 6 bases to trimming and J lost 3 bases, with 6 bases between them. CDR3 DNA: TGTGCCAGCAGCGCAGACTACAATGAGCAGTTCTTC. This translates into CASSADYNEQFF.

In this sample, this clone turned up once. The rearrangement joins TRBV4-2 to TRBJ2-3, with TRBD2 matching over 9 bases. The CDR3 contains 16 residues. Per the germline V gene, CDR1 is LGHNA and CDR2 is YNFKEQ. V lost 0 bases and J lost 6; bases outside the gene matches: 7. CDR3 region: CASSQEEAGGPDTQYF. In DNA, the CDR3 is TGTGCCAGCAGCCAAGAAGAGGCGGGGGGGCCCGATACGCAGTATTTT.

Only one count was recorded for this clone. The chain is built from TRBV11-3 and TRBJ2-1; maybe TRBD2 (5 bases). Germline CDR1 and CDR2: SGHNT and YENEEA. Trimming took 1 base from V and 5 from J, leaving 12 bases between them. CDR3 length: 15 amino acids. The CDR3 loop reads CASSLAAVGNNEQFF. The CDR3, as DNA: TGTGCCAGCAGCTTAGCAGCGGTGGGCAACAATGAGCAGTTCTTC.

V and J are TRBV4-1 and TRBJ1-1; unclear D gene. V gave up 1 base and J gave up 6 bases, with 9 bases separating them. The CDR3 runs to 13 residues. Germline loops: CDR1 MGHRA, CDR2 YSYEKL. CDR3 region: CASSQVPNAEAFF. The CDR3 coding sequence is TGCGCCAGCAGCCAAGTGCCAAACGCTGAAGCTTTCTTT.

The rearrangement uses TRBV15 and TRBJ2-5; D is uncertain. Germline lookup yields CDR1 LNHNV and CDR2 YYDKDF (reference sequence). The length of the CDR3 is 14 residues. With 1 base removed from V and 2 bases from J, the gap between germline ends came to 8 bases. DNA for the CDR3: TGTGCCACCAGCAGAGGAGAAGTACAAGAGACCCAGTACTTC. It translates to CATSRGEVQETQYF.

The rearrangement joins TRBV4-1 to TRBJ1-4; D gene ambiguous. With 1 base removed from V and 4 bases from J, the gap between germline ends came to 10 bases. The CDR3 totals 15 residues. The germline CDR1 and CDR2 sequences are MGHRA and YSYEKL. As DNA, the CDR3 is TGCGCCAGCAGCCAAGGGACTCATGTTAATGAAAAACTGTTTTTT. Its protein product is CASSQGTHVNEKLFF.

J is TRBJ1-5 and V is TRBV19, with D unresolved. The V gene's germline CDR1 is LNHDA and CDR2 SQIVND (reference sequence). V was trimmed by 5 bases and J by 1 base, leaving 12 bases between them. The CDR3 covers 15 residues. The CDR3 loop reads CASSVTGMSNQPQHF. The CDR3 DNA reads TGTGCCAGTAGTGTTACGGGGATGAGCAATCAGCCCCAGCATTTT.

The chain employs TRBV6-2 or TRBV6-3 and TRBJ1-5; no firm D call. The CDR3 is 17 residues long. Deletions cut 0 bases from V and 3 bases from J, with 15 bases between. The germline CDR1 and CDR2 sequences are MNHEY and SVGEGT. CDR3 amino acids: CASSYSYPGTANQPQHF. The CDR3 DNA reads TGTGCCAGCAGTTACTCCTATCCCGGTACAGCCAATCAGCCCCAGCATTTT.

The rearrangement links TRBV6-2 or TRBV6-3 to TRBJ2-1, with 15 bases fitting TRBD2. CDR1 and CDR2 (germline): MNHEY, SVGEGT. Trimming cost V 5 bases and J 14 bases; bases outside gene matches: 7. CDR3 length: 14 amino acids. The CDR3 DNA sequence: TGTGCCAGCAGTGGCCCCGGGACTAGCGGGGGGAAGTTCTTC. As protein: CASSGPGTSGGKFF.

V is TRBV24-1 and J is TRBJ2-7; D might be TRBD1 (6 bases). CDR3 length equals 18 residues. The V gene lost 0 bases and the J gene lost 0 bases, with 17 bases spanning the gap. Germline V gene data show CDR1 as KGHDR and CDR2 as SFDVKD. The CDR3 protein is CATSDLQWWGQSSYEQYF. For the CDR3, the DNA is TGTGCCACCAGTGATTTGCAGTGGTGGGGGCAAAGCTCCTACGAGCAGTACTTC.

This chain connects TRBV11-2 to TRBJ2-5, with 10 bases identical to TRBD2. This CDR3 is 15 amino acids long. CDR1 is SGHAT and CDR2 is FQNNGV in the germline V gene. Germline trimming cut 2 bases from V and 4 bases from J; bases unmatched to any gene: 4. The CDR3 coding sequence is TGTGCCAGCAGCTTACTAGCGGGAGTAGCAGAGACCCAGTACTTC. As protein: CASSLLAGVAETQYF.

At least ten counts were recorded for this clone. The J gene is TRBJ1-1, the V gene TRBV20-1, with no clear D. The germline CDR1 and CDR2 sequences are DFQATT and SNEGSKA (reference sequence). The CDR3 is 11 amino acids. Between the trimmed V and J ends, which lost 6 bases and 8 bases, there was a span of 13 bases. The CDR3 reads CSASPSREAFF. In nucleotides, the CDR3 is TGCAGTGCGAGCCCCTCCAGGGAAGCTTTCTTT.

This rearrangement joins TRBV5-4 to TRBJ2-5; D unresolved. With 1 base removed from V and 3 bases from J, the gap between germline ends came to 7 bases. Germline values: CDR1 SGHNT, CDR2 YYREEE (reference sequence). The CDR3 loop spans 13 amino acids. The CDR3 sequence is CASSLMRKETQYF. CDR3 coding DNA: TGTGCCAGCAGCTTGATGCGGAAAGAGACCCAGTACTTC. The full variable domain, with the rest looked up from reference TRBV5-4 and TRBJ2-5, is ETGVTQSPTHLIKTRGQQVTLRCSSQSGHNTVSWYQQALGQGPQFIFQYYREEENGRGNFPPRFSGLQFPNYSSELNVNALELDDSALYLCASSLMRKETQYFGPGTRLLVL.